This entry lists 5 T cell receptor beta chains sequenced from one sample in a study of cytomegalovirus exposure and HLA in healthy donors. Researchers ran the PCR with 60 Vbeta and 13 Jbeta primers. The protocol was immunoSEQ multiplex PCR, while the TCRdb copy is restricted to in-frame clones and leaves out a portion. The data show a few hundred thousand clones, 65% to 80% seen once. The sample consisted of PBMCs. The source is a middle-aged man in good health and CMV-seronegative.

V gene TRBV27 combines with J gene TRBJ2-4; 7 nucleotides match TRBD1. The CDR3 length is 13 residues. The germline CDR1 and CDR2 sequences are MNHEY and SMNVEV (reference sequence). V trimming: 8 bases; J trimming: 2 bases; junction bases outside the gene matches: 3. The CDR3 nucleotides are TGTGCCAGCGGGACAGACCCCAAAAACATTCAGTACTTC. Translated: CASGTDPKNIQYF.

The chain carries TRBV5-4 and TRBJ1-1; possibly TRBD1 for D (5 bases). Germline V gene lookup returns CDR1 SGHNT and CDR2 YYREEE (reference sequence). V was pared by 2 bases and J by 9 bases, with 14 bases between. CDR3 size: 13 residues. CDR3 amino acids: CASSLDPGLKAFF. The CDR3 nucleotides read TGTGCCAGCAGCTTAGATCCGGGACTCAAAGCTTTCTTT.

The CDR3 bases are TGCGCCAGCAGCCCAATTAGTGGTGCCACCGGGGAGCTGTTTTTT. This gives the protein CASSPISGATGELFF. The rearrangement joins TRBV5-1 to TRBJ2-2; no definite D call. CDR1 SGHRS and CDR2 YFSETQ come from the germline V gene. CDR3 length: 15 residues. Trimming took off 4 bases at V and 4 bases at J, with 14 bases between the two ends.

The rearrangement joins TRBV20-1 to TRBJ1-2; the D is unclear. CDR1 and CDR2 from the germline V gene are DFQATT and SNEGSKA (reference sequence). The CDR3 extends over 11 amino acids. Deletions cut 6 bases from V and 6 bases from J, with 11 bases between. The CDR3 protein is CSARTGNGYTF. The CDR3 DNA is TGCAGTGCCCGAACCGGGAATGGCTACACCTTC.

V is TRBV19 and J is TRBJ1-1, with 11 nucleotides matching TRBD1. The J segment lost 6 bases and the V segment lost 1 base, leaving 4 bases of the junction unmatched. This CDR3 is 15 amino acids long. Germline V gene lookup returns CDR1 LNHDA and CDR2 SQIVND (reference sequence). The CDR3 DNA is TGTGCCAGTAGTATAGTTGGGACAGGGGGACCTGAAGCTTTCTTT. Protein product: CASSIVGTGGPEAFF.